The 27 T cell receptor beta chains in this list originate from one sample, sequenced in a study of blood T cell repertoires in COVID-19. The assay was immunoSEQ multiplex PCR, and TCRdb's table has in-frame clones only and misses some. The sample contains more than 400,000 clones, about nine tenths of which appear only once. Sequences were obtained from PBMCs or T cells enriched from blood (not recorded which). These receptors were collected from a woman between 18 and 30 years old who had recovered from COVID-19.

This clone was seen a single time. The J gene is TRBJ2-7, the V gene TRBV19; TRBD1 agrees at 7 bases. This CDR3 region has 14 residues. Germline V gene sequence: CDR1 LNHDA, CDR2 SQIVND (reference sequence). Trimming took 7 bases from V and 0 from J; bases not matched to a gene: 6. Written as DNA, the CDR3 is TGTGCCAGTACCTTGGACAGGTCCTCCTACGAGCAGTACTTC. Translation gives CASTLDRSSYEQYF.

V and J are TRBV4-2 and TRBJ1-3; D not certain. The V gene's germline CDR1 is LGHNA and CDR2 YNFKEQ. The CDR3 loop spans 17 amino acids. V was shortened by 1 base and J by 0 bases, with 13 bases between the two germline ends. In nucleotides, the CDR3 is TGTGCCAGCAGCCAAGTTTTGGAGGCCGCCTCTGGAAACACCATATATTTT. It specifies CASSQVLEAASGNTIYF.

The CDR3 here is CASSWDRPGEAFF. In DNA form, the CDR3 reads TGTGCCAGCAGCTGGGACAGGCCGGGGGAAGCTTTCTTT. The chain employs TRBV5-4 and TRBJ1-1; 8 bases match TRBD1. CDR1 is SGHNT and CDR2 is YYREEE in the germline V gene (reference sequence). Trimming at V came to 3 bases and at J to 8 bases, leaving 6 bases not matched to a gene. The CDR3 runs 13 residues.

The V and J genes are TRBV30 and TRBJ1-5, with D possibly TRBD1 on 6 matching bases. The CDR3 extends over 14 amino acids. V was cut by 2 bases and J by 3 bases, with 11 bases left in between. Germline loops: CDR1 GTSNPN, CDR2 SVGIG (reference sequence). CDR3 loop: CAWSLRGFNQPQHF. The CDR3 bases are TGTGCCTGGAGTTTAAGGGGGTTCAATCAGCCCCAGCATTTT.

The chain recombines TRBV5-4 with TRBJ2-1, with 7 bases lining up with TRBD2. Germline V CDR1 and CDR2: SGHNT, YYREEE (reference sequence). V shed 4 bases, J shed 7 bases, and the junction held 14 bases outside the gene matches. The CDR3 consists of 16 residues. As DNA, the CDR3 is TGTGCCAGCAGCCCGGGGTTCGGCGGGAGTAGGAATGAGCAGTTCTTC. It is translated as CASSPGFGGSRNEQFF.

To note about this clone: Mismatch with germline at one junction end may stem from a read error. The chain combines TRBV12-3 or TRBV12-4 with TRBJ1-1; D perhaps matches TRBD1 (5 bases). This CDR3 is 13 amino acids long. In nucleotides, the CDR3 is TGTGCCAGCAGTTTAGGCTCGGGGACTGAGGCTTTCTTT. Residues: CASSLGSGTEAFF.

This clone has a single count. V gene TRBV24-1 combines with J gene TRBJ1-1, with D perhaps matching TRBD1 (6 bases). In germline, CDR1 is KGHDR, CDR2 SFDVKD. The V end lost 3 bases, the J end lost 11 bases, and 15 bases lay between the germline ends. The CDR3 loop spans 13 amino acids. The CDR3 DNA is TGTGCCACCAGTGATCCCAGAACAGGGTTGGCTTTCTTT. This codes for CATSDPRTGLAFF.

This clone was detected a few times. This chain joins TRBV5-6 and TRBJ2-7; 8 nucleotides agree with TRBD2. Germline lookup yields CDR1 SGHDT and CDR2 YYEEEE. The CDR3 sequence is 14 residues long. V lost 6 bases, J lost 6 bases, and 11 bases stayed unmatched. The CDR3 DNA reads TGTGCCAGCAACCCCATTAGCGGGGAGGGCGAGCAGTACTTC. It specifies CASNPISGEGEQYF.

This clone has more than one count but fewer than ten. The V and J genes are TRBV2 and TRBJ2-5; TRBD1 agrees at 9 bases. V lost 6 bases, J lost 5 bases, and 10 bases stayed unmatched. CDR3 length equals 15 residues. Germline CDR1 reads SNHLY; CDR2 reads FYNNEI. The CDR3 is CASSYTRTGVETQYF. For the CDR3, the DNA is TGTGCCAGCAGCTACACCCGGACAGGGGTGGAGACCCAGTACTTC.

V and J are TRBV7-2 and TRBJ1-1; D remains unclear. The V end lost 3 bases, the J end lost 6 bases, and 11 bases lay between the germline ends. The length of the CDR3 is 13 residues. The germline gives CDR1 SGHTA, CDR2 FQGNSA. This chain's CDR3 is CASSFGNRAEAFF. CDR3 DNA: TGTGCCAGCAGCTTCGGGAATAGGGCTGAAGCTTTCTTT.

The CDR3 bases are TGCGCCAGCAGCTTGGGGACCTCAGGGCTGCTCACTGAAGCTTTCTTT. Its translation: CASSLGTSGLLTEAFF. The gene calls are TRBV5-1 and TRBJ1-1; D is possibly TRBD1 (5 bases). Per germline, CDR1 SGHRS and CDR2 YFSETQ. Trimming cost V 0 bases and J 4 bases, with 16 bases left between them. CDR3 length equals 16 residues. The whole variable domain, remainder taken from reference TRBV5-1 and TRBJ1-1, is KAGVTQTPRYLIKTRGQQVTLSCSPISGHRSVSWYQQTPGQGLQFLFEYFSETQRNKGNFPGRFSGRQFSNSRSEMNVSTLELGDSALYLCASSLGTSGLLTEAFFGQGTRLTVV.

J is TRBJ1-2 and V is TRBV19, with D maybe TRBD1 (5 bases). Germline-derived CDR1 and CDR2 are LNHDA and SQIVND (reference sequence). Trimming pared 3 bases from V and 8 bases from J, leaving 13 bases between. This CDR3 region has 13 residues. CDR3 DNA sequence: TGTGCCAGTAGTATGGACAAAACAGAAGGCTACACCTTC. Translation gives CASSMDKTEGYTF.

This rearrangement joins TRBV7-2 to TRBJ1-4; D may be TRBD1 (6 bases). CDR1 and CDR2 from the germline V gene are SGHTA and FQGNSA. The CDR3 extends over 16 amino acids. Trimming left V 5 bases short and J 8 bases short, with 21 bases between. The CDR3 protein is CASSHRQAGSWEKLFF. CDR3 nucleotide sequence: TGTGCCAGCAGCCACCGACAGGCAGGGTCGTGGGAAAAACTGTTTTTT.

This chain connects TRBV6-1 to TRBJ1-1; the D gene is possibly TRBD1 (6 bases). V gave up 3 bases and J gave up 3 bases, with 14 bases separating them. This CDR3 has 15 amino acids. Germline CDR1 and CDR2: MNHNS and SASEGT. As DNA, the CDR3 is TGTGCCAGCAGTGAGGACCAGGGGACCTACACTGAAGCTTTCTTT. Protein sequence: CASSEDQGTYTEAFF.

The V gene is TRBV11-2, the J gene TRBJ1-6; D is perhaps TRBD1 (6 bases). CDR1 is SGHAT, CDR2 FQNNGV, per germline. This CDR3 contains 19 residues. Trimming removed 4 bases at V and 2 bases at J, with 21 bases between. The CDR3 coding sequence is TGTGCCAGCAGCTCTCTTGGGGGCGCAGGGCGGACCTATAATTCACCCCTCCACTTT. Its translation is CASSSLGGAGRTYNSPLHF. Combining the CDR3 with reference TRBV11-2 and TRBJ1-6 gives the whole variable domain EAGVAQSPRYKIIEKRQSVAFWCNPISGHATLYWYQQILGQGPKLLIQFQNNGVVDDSQLPKDRFSAERLKGVDSTLKIQPAKLEDSAVYLCASSSLGGAGRTYNSPLHFGNGTRLTVT.

The chain has TRBV7-9 and TRBJ2-7; D is undetermined. Trimming shortened V by 1 base and J by 2 bases, and 9 bases separated the two germline ends. Germline V lookup: CDR1 SEHNR, CDR2 FQNEAQ (reference sequence). The CDR3 consists of 14 residues. CDR3 loop: CASSLVTTTYEQYF. DNA of the CDR3: TGTGCCAGCAGCTTAGTTACAACAACCTACGAGCAGTACTTC.

The table lists this clone with a count of one. V gene TRBV10-3 combines with J gene TRBJ1-3; D is undetermined. V was pared by 11 bases and J by 6 bases, with 17 bases between. CDR1 is ENHRY, CDR2 SYGVKD, per germline. The CDR3 spans 13 residues. CDR3 region: CASRTVKENTIYF. CDR3 DNA sequence: TGTGCCTCCCGGACTGTGAAGGAAAACACCATATATTTT.

The rearrangement uses TRBV4-1 and TRBJ2-5, with D possibly TRBD1 on 5 matching bases. Germline V gene lookup returns CDR1 MGHRA and CDR2 YSYEKL. V was clipped by 0 bases and J by 5 bases, with 16 bases between them. The CDR3 is made up of 16 amino acids. CDR3 region: CASSQDPQGVTETQYF. CDR3 coding DNA: TGCGCCAGCAGCCAAGATCCGCAGGGTGTCACGGAGACCCAGTACTTC.

This chain links TRBV5-8 with TRBJ2-7; D is unresolved. The CDR3 contains 12 residues. Germline V CDR1 and CDR2: SGHTS, YDEGEE. DNA for the CDR3: TGTGCCAGCAGCTTGGAGTTACGGGTCGCTGTCGTC. Translating it yields CASSLELRVAVV.

The chain uses TRBV5-1 and TRBJ2-3, with 7 nucleotides matching TRBD1. Trimming removed 3 bases from V and 2 bases from J; junction bases left unmatched: 3. The CDR3 is 14 residues long. The germline V gene encodes CDR1 SGHRS and CDR2 YFSETQ. The CDR3 region is CASSWDSLTDTQYF. The CDR3 DNA follows: TGCGCCAGCAGCTGGGACAGTCTCACAGATACGCAGTATTTT. Full variable domain (outside the CDR3, taken from reference TRBV5-1 and TRBJ2-3): KAGVTQTPRYLIKTRGQQVTLSCSPISGHRSVSWYQQTPGQGLQFLFEYFSETQRNKGNFPGRFSGRQFSNSRSEMNVSTLELGDSALYLCASSWDSLTDTQYFGPGTRLTVL.

The J gene is TRBJ2-1, the V gene TRBV24-1, with 15 nucleotides matching TRBD2. Germline CDR1 KGHDR, CDR2 SFDVKD. This CDR3 spans 15 amino acids. V trimming: 4 bases; J trimming: 7 bases; junction bases outside the gene matches: 1. CDR3 in DNA: TGTGCCACCAGTGAGGGACTAGCGGGGGGTAATGAGCAGTTCTTC. This sequence encodes CATSEGLAGGNEQFF.

The V gene is TRBV5-8, the J gene TRBJ2-5; D is perhaps TRBD1 (5 bases). V lost 4 bases to trimming and J lost 13 bases, with 11 bases between them. CDR1 is SGHTS and CDR2 is YDEGEE in the germline V gene. The CDR3 contains 10 residues. The CDR3 nucleotides are TGTGCCAGCAGCGCAGGGTTGCCGTACTTC. Translating gives CASSAGLPYF.

The chain carries TRBV6-1 and TRBJ2-3; 7 nucleotides agree with TRBD1. The CDR3 extends over 15 amino acids. Germline assignment: CDR1 MNHNS and CDR2 SASEGT. Trimming cost V 0 bases and J 2 bases; bases outside gene matches: 2. In DNA form, the CDR3 reads TGTGCCAGCAGTGAAGCCAGGGGGTACACAGATACGCAGTATTTT. As protein: CASSEARGYTDTQYF.

This sequence joins TRBV9 and TRBJ2-1, with D possibly TRBD2 on 5 matching bases. The germline V and J ends were trimmed by 1 base and 7 bases, with 12 bases remaining between them. Germline assignment: CDR1 SGDLS and CDR2 YYNGEE. This CDR3 contains 14 residues. In DNA, the CDR3 is TGTGCCAGCAGCGTACTGGGTAGCGAGAATGAGCAGTTCTTC. Amino acid sequence: CASSVLGSENEQFF.

The rearrangement joins TRBV5-1 to TRBJ1-6, with D possibly TRBD1 on 6 matching bases. CDR1 is SGHRS, CDR2 YFSETQ, per germline. The V gene lost 3 bases and the J gene lost 12 bases, with 16 bases spanning the gap. The CDR3 is 14 residues long. CDR3 coding DNA: TGCGCCAGCAGCTCCATGGACAGTTCCGTACCCCTCCACTTT. It translates to CASSSMDSSVPLHF.

J is TRBJ2-2 and V is TRBV6-5, with D possibly being TRBD1 (6 bases). V shed 2 bases and J shed 3 bases, with 7 bases lying between them. CDR1 MNHEY and CDR2 SVGAGI come from the germline V gene. CDR3 size: 14 residues. The CDR3 reads CASSYGQYTGELFF. CDR3 nucleotides: TGTGCCAGCAGTTACGGACAGTACACCGGGGAGCTGTTTTTT.

V is TRBV3-1 (or the pseudogene TRBV3-2) and J is TRBJ1-1, with 7 bases that match TRBD1. Germline CDR1 and CDR2: LGHDT and YNNKEL (reference sequence). The CDR3 runs 16 residues. With 3 bases clipped from V and 6 bases from J, the junction kept 13 bases outside the gene matches. The CDR3 region is CASSQLTQGGKAEAFF. The CDR3 nucleotides read TGTGCCAGCAGCCAGTTAACCCAGGGGGGTAAAGCTGAAGCTTTCTTT.